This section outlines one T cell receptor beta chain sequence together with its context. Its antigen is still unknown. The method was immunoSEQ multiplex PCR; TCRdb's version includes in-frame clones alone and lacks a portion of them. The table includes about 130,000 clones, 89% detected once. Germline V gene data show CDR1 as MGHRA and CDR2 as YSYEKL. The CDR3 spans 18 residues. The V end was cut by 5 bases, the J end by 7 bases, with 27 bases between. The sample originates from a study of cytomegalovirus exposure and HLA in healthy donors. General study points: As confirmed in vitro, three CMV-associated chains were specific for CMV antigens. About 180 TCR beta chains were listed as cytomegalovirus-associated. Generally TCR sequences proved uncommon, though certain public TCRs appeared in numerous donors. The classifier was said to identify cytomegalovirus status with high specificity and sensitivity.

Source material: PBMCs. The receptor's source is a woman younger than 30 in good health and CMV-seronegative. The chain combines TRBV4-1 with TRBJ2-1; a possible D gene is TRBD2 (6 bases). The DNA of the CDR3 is TGCGCCAGCAGCTCGCAAGCAGAACGCGGGGCCTGGAGGAATGAGCAGTTCTTC. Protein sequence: CASSSQAERGAWRNEQFF.